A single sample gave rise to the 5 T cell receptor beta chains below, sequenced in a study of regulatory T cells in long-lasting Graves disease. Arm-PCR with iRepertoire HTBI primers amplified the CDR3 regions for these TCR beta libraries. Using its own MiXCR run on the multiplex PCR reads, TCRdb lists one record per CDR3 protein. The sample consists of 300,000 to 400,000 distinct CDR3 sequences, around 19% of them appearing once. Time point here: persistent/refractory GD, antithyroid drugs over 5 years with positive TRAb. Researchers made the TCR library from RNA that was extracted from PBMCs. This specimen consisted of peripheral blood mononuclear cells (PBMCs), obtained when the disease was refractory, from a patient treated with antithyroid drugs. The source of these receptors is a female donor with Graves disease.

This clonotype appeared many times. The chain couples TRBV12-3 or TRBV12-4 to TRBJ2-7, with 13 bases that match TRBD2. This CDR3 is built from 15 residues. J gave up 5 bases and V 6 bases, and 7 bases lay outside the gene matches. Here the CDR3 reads CASRPGLAGRNEQYF. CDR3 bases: TGTGCCAGCAGGCCGGGACTAGCGGGAAGAAACGAGCAGTACTTC.

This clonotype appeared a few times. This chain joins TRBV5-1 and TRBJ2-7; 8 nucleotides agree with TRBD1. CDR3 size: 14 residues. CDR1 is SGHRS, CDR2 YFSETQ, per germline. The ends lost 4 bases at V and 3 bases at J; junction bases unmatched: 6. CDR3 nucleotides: TGCGCCAGCAGCGCCGGACAGGGTTTCTACGAGCAGTACTTC. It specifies CASSAGQGFYEQYF. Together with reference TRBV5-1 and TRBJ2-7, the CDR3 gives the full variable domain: KAGVTQTPRYLIKTRGQQVTLSCSPISGHRSVSWYQQTPGQGLQFLFEYFSETQRNKGNFPGRFSGRQFSNSRSEMNVSTLELGDSALYLCASSAGQGFYEQYFGPGTRLTVT.

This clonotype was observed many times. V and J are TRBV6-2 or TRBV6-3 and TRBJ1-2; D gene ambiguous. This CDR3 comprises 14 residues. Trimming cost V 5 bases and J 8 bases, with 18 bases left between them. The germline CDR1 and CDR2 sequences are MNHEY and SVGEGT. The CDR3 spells CASSELRISGGYTF. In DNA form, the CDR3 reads TGTGCCAGCAGTGAGTTAAGGATCTCGGGGGGCTACACCTTC.

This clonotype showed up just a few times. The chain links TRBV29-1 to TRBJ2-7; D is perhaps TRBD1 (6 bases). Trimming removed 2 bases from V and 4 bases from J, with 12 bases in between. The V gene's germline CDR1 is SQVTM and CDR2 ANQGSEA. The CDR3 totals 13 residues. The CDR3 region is CSVEPQTGYEQYF. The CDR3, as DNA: TGCAGCGTTGAACCCCAGACAGGTTACGAGCAGTACTTC.

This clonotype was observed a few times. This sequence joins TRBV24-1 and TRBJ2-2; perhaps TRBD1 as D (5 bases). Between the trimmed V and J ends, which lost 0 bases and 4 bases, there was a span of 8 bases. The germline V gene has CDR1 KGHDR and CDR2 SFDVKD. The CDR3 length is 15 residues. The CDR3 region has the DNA TGTGCCACCAGTGATTTGCCGGACATCACCGGGGAGCTGTTTTTT. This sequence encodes CATSDLPDITGELFF.